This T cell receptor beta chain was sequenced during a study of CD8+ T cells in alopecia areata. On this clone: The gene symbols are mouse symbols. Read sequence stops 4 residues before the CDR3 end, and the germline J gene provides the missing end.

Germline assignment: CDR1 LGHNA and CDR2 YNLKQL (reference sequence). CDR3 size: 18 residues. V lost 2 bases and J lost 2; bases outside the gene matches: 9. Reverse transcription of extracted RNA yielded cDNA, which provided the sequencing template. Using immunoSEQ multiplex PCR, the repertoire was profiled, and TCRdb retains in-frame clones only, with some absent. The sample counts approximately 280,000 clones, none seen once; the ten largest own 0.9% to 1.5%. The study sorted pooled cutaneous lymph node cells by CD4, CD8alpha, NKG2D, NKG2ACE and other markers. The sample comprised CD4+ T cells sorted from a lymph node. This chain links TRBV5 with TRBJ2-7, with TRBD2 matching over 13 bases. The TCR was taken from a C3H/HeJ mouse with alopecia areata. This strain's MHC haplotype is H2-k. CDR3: CASSQRASGTGGAYEQYF. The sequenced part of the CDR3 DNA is TGTGCCAGCAGCCAAAGGGCCTCCGGGACTGGGGGGGCCTAT.